This paragraph covers one TCR beta chain sequence. One junction end does not reproduce the germline sequence, and a read error may be involved. Per germline, CDR1 SGHAT and CDR2 FQNNGV. The CDR3 runs to 14 residues. The data belong to a study of tumor-infiltrating lymphocytes in primary liver carcinoma. TCR beta cDNA was reverse-transcribed from about 500 ng of total RNA. The reaction used a constant-region primer and ProtoScript II reverse transcriptase. Three rounds of nested multiplex PCR with slightly modified ARM-PCR produced TCR beta libraries. In the first two PCR rounds, TRBV1-TRBV30 forward primers were paired with a C-beta reverse primer, and each round lasted about 10 cycles. TCRdb analysed the multiplex PCR reads with MiXCR anew, one entry per CDR3 protein. The sample records some 200,000 distinct CDR3 sequences, 65% being singletons. RNA isolated from unsorted whole blood supplied the blood RNA, with germline DNA also extracted.

The sequence derives from a woman in her sixties with primary liver carcinoma and hepatitis B virus infection. The chain couples TRBV11-2 to TRBJ2-3; TRBD2 matches 7 bases. Input material: peripheral blood. CDR3 in DNA: TGTACCAGCAGCTATAGCGGGCCCACAGATACGCAGTATTTT. Its translation: CTSSYSGPTDTQYF.